A single sample gave rise to the 4 T cell receptor beta chains below, sequenced in a study of T cells in narcolepsy. The protocol was immunoSEQ multiplex PCR, while the TCRdb copy is restricted to in-frame clones and leaves out a portion. This table holds 30,000 to 40,000 clones, approximately 77% found once. The sequenced sample consisted of memory (CD45RA-) CD4+ T cells from blood. The receptors were sampled from a human donor in good health.

This chain uses TRBV5-4 with TRBJ1-1; TRBD1 is a possible D gene (5 bases). Germline V gene sequence: CDR1 SGHNT, CDR2 YYREEE (reference sequence). The germline V and J ends were trimmed by 7 bases and 0 bases, with 10 bases remaining between them. This CDR3 region has 13 residues. CDR3 region: CASGRGMNTEAFF. The CDR3, as DNA: TGTGCCAGCGGACGGGGGATGAACACTGAAGCTTTCTTT.

This chain uses TRBV30 with TRBJ1-5; D is undetermined. The germline V and J ends were trimmed by 4 bases and 5 bases, with 12 bases remaining between them. The CDR3 is made up of 13 amino acids. The V gene's germline CDR1 is GTSNPN and CDR2 SVGIG (reference sequence). CDR3 DNA: TGTGCCTGGACACCCGGCGCCGATCAGCCCCAGCATTTT. Translation gives CAWTPGADQPQHF.

The chain has TRBV4-1 and TRBJ1-2; D possibly corresponds to TRBD1 (5 bases). The V and J ends lost 0 bases and 5 bases respectively, with 13 bases between them. Germline CDR1 reads MGHRA; CDR2 reads YSYEKL. CDR3 length: 15 residues. The CDR3, as DNA: TGCGCCAGCAGCCAAGATGGGCAGGGAGCGTATGGCTACACCTTC. This sequence encodes CASSQDGQGAYGYTF.

The CDR3 loop is CAWSVPGPGETQYF. CDR3 DNA sequence: TGTGCCTGGAGTGTACCGGGACCAGGGGAGACCCAGTACTTC. This rearrangement joins TRBV30 to TRBJ2-5; either TRBD1 or TRBD2 may fit D (5 bases each). The CDR3 sequence is 14 residues long. Per the germline V gene, CDR1 is GTSNPN and CDR2 is SVGIG (reference sequence). Trimming shortened V by 0 bases and J by 5 bases, and 13 bases separated the two germline ends.